Reported below is one T cell receptor (beta chain). The antigen is undetermined. This sample is part of a study of CD8+CD57+ T cells in acquired aplastic anemia. The wider study: Yields of DNA that came from sorted CD4+ and CD8+ cells averaged roughly 3.2 ug.

The study profiled TCR beta VDJ and CDR3 using genomic DNA as template. TCRdb fed the reads into MiXCR, producing one record per CDR3 protein. The sample yields approximately 160,000 distinct CDR3 sequences, over 40% seen once. Study-wide points: Patients and controls were found to share some 30 CD8+ CDR3 sequences.

The CDR3 length is 20 residues. Trimming took 1 base from V and 4 from J, leaving 23 bases between them. Germline-derived CDR1 and CDR2 are SGHDN and FVKESK. It was patients with CD8+CD57+ cell expansion by flow cytometry who were chosen for sequencing. This chain uses TRBV14 with TRBJ1-6; tentative D call: TRBD1 (5 bases). Material: sorted CD4+, CD8+, or CD8+CD57+ T cells (not recorded which) from PBMCs. This sequence was found in a human donor with aplastic anemia. CDR3 sequence reads: CASSQARAGGILDYNSPLHF. DNA for the CDR3: TGTGCCAGCAGCCAAGCCAGGGCGGGAGGGATTCTCGATTATAATTCACCCCTCCACTTT.